This TCR beta chain is from a study of T cell responses to AZD1222 COVID-19 vaccine. The method was immunoSEQ multiplex PCR; TCRdb's version includes in-frame clones alone and lacks a portion of them. The table has 130,000 or so clones, around 92% seen once. Samples with a second dose at about 4 or about 12 weeks were pooled together. The study's findings and limits: Just six AZD1222 recipients were seropositive at baseline.

With respect to this clone: Its antigen is currently unknown.

Germline V gene lookup returns CDR1 SGHVS and CDR2 FQNEAQ. The V and J ends lost 5 bases and 9 bases respectively, with 11 bases between them. This CDR3 spans 13 amino acids. This rearrangement joins TRBV7-8 to TRBJ1-6; D gene ambiguous. The receptor was isolated from an adult who received the AZD1222 COVID-19 vaccine. Sequenced material: peripheral blood, taken 28 days after the second AZD1222 dose. This CDR3 reads CASSGRAASPLHF. CDR3 sequence (DNA): TGTGCCAGCAGCGGACGGGCGGCTTCACCCCTCCACTTT. Supplemented by reference TRBV7-8 and TRBJ1-6, the full variable domain reads GAGVSQSPRYKVAKRGQDVALRCDPISGHVSLFWYQQALGQGPEFLTYFQNEAQLDKSGLPSDRFFAERPEGSVSTLKIQRTQQEDSAVYLCASSGRAASPLHFGNGTRLTVT.